A selection of T cell receptor beta chains follows, all from one sample in a study of T cell repertoires in cytomegalovirus infection. MiXCR, applied by TCRdb to the reads, yields one record per CDR3 protein. The sample holds approximately 500,000 distinct CDR3 sequences; approximately 17% are singletons and the top ten take 20% to 30%. The sample taken for sequencing was CD8+ T cells from PBMCs. These receptors were collected from a human donor in good health (CMV status not recorded). Some clones in this sample may be carry-over from other donors' samples. Each CDR3 is given with its conserved first and last residue. The D gene is left open where the match is weak. Some rows have no size entry. The others give once, few or many, or a class for an expanded clone.

j_gene,v_gene,d_gene,abundance,len,CDR3aa,CDR3nt
TRBJ2-1,TRBV4-1,TRBD2,few,16,CASSQDIAGGLNEQFF,TGCGCCAGCAGCCAAGATATAGCGGGAGGGCTCAATGAGCAGTTCTTC
TRBJ2-1,TRBV7-9,.,few,11,CASSLPREQFF,TGTGCCAGCAGCCTGCCGCGGGAGCAGTTCTTC
TRBJ2-5,TRBV7-9,.,many,12,CASAAFQETQYF,TGTGCCAGCGCAGCTTTTCAAGAGACCCAGTACTTC
TRBJ2-1,TRBV5-4,.,.,16,CASSPPDRSTYNEQFF,TGTGCCAGCAGCCCCCCCGACAGGAGCACCTACAATGAGCAGTTCTTC
TRBJ1-2,TRBV7-9,TRBD1,many,18,CASSLWAIWDRSPYGYTF,TGTGCCAGCAGCTTATGGGCCATTTGGGACAGGTCCCCCTATGGCTACACCTTC
TRBJ1-2,TRBV12-3/TRBV12-4,.,many,15,CASSPNRAGGNGYTF,TGTGCCAGCAGTCCAAATCGGGCGGGGGGAAATGGCTACACCTTC
TRBJ2-1,TRBV20-1,.,few,15,CSARDFVLSANEQFF,TGCAGTGCTAGAGATTTCGTCCTGAGCGCCAATGAGCAGTTCTTC
TRBJ2-1,TRBV6-6,TRBD2,.,21,CASSYSDGLAGGPIKFDEQFF,TGTGCCAGCAGTTACTCTGACGGACTAGCGGGAGGGCCTATTAAATTCGATGAGCAGTTCTTC
TRBJ1-3,TRBV6-5,.,.,14,CASSSGTLGNTIYF,TGTGCCAGCAGTTCTGGGACCCTGGGGAACACCATATATTTT
TRBJ2-3,TRBV7-4,TRBD2,.,16,CASSFAGLAYTYTQYF,TGTGCCAGCAGCTTCGCGGGACTAGCATATACATATACGCAGTATTTT
TRBJ1-5,TRBV7-8,TRBD1,many,16,CASSRYSGGIGQPQHF,TGTGCCAGCAGCCGTTACTCAGGGGGCATAGGTCAGCCCCAGCATTTT
TRBJ2-7,TRBV11-2,.,.,15,CASSLVGLPSYEQYF,TGTGCCAGCAGCTTAGTGGGTCTTCCCTCCTACGAGCAGTACTTC
TRBJ2-3,TRBV7-8,TRBD2,many,16,CASSPTSGDQGDTQYF,TGTGCCAGCAGCCCGACTAGCGGGGACCAGGGGGATACGCAGTATTTT
TRBJ1-5,TRBV4-2,.,few,16,CASSQVSRGNNQPQHF,TGTGCCAGCAGCCAAGTCTCCAGGGGTAACAATCAGCCCCAGCATTTT
TRBJ2-5,TRBV7-9,TRBD1,many,16,CASSPTSGQGVETQYF,TGTGCCAGCAGCCCCACGTCGGGACAGGGGGTTGAGACCCAGTACTTC
TRBJ2-1,TRBV11-2,.,.,17,CASSLYGLSYPHKEQFF,TGTGCCAGCAGCTTATACGGACTATCCTACCCGCACAAGGAGCAGTTCTTC
TRBJ2-7,TRBV5-6,TRBD2,few,16,CASSLVLAGDGNEQYF,TGTGCCAGCAGCTTGGTCTTAGCGGGAGACGGAAACGAGCAGTACTTC
TRBJ1-1,TRBV11-3,.,many,13,CASSLERKTEAFF,TGTGCCAGCAGCTTAGAAAGAAAGACTGAAGCTTTCTTT